Below, 4 T cell receptor beta chains from the same sample are listed, as sequenced in a study of blood T cells in healthy people across ages. Sample-barcoded 5' priming and a J-beta primer mix drove a second PCR of about 6 to 12 cycles. MiXCR, run by TCRdb on the 5' RACE reads, gives a single entry per CDR3 protein. The table shows 600,000 or so distinct CDR3 sequences, with over 20% occurring only once. Sequencing was done on a sample of blood. The receptors shown here come from a man between 65 and 80 years old in good health.

This clonotype was seen a few times. The DNA of the CDR3 is TGTGCCAGCAGAACAGCGAACGCGAACACCGGGGAGCTGTTTTTT. Residues: CASRTANANTGELFF. The chain carries TRBV18 and TRBJ2-2; D remains ambiguous. Germline lookup yields CDR1 KGHSH and CDR2 LQKENI. This CDR3 is built from 15 residues. V lost 8 bases, J lost 0 bases, and 13 bases lay in between.

About this clonotype: At one end the junction does not follow the germline gene, possibly because of a read error. CDR3 amino acids: CATRRVVSDYGYTF. The CDR3 DNA is TGTGCCACCCGCAGAGTAGTGTCCGACTATGGCTACACCTTC. The J gene is TRBJ1-2, the V gene TRBV15; D gene unclear. The length of the CDR3 is 14 residues. Germline CDR1 LNHNV, CDR2 YYDKDF (reference sequence).

This clonotype occurred many times. J is TRBJ2-3 and V is TRBV10-3; D is perhaps TRBD2 (6 bases). The V gene lost 6 bases and the J gene lost 5 bases, with 15 bases spanning the gap. The germline V gene encodes CDR1 ENHRY and CDR2 SYGVKD. The CDR3 has 14 residues. As DNA, the CDR3 is TGTGCCATCAGGCGGGACCCAGAGGTAGATACGCAGTATTTT. Amino acid sequence: CAIRRDPEVDTQYF.

This CDR3 reads CASTGRQFF. As DNA, the CDR3 is TGCGCCAGCACCGGTCGGCAGTTCTTC. The V gene is TRBV4-3, the J gene TRBJ2-1; no clear D. The CDR3 is 9 amino acids. Trimming pared 7 bases from V and 12 bases from J, leaving 7 bases between. Germline V gene sequence: CDR1 LGHNA, CDR2 YSLEER.